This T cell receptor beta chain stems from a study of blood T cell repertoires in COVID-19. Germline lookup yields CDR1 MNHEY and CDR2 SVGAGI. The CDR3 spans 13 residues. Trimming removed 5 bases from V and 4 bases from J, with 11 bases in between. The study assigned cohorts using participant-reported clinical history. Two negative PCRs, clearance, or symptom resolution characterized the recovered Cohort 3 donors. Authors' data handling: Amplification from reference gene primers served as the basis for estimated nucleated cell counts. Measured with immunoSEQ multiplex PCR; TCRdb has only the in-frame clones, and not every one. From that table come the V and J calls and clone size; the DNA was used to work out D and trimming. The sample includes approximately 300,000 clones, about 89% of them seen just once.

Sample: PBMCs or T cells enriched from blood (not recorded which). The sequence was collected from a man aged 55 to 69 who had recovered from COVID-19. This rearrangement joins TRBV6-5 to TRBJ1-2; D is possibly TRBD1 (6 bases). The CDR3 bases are TGTGCCAGCAGTCCGGACAGCCGCTATGGCTACACCTTC. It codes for CASSPDSRYGYTF.